The 30 T cell receptor beta chains in this list originate from one sample, sequenced in a study of OX40 agonist ivuxolimab in advanced cancers. Only in-frame clones appear in the TCRdb table, and some are missing; sequencing was by immunoSEQ multiplex PCR. Of 100,000 to 150,000 clones in the sample, approximately 90% are singletons; the top ten hold approximately 1.1%. The starting material was CD4+ or CD8+ T cells sorted from blood, obtained in a trial of the OX40 agonist ivuxolimab. These receptors originate from an adult with an advanced solid tumor such as melanoma, head and neck, liver or kidney cancer.

The chain couples TRBV6-1 to TRBJ1-1; D is uncertain. The V gene lost 6 bases and the J gene lost 3 bases, with 14 bases spanning the gap. The CDR3 loop spans 14 amino acids. CDR1 MNHNS and CDR2 SASEGT come from the germline V gene. The CDR3 region is CASSVARRDTEAFF. The CDR3 DNA reads TGTGCCAGCAGCGTCGCGCGGCGAGACACTGAAGCTTTCTTT.

The chain couples TRBV4-3 to TRBJ2-3; 11 bases line up with TRBD2. The CDR3 totals 19 residues. V was pared by 0 bases and J by 0 bases, with 8 bases of the junction left unmatched. The germline V gene has CDR1 LGHNA and CDR2 YSLEER. The CDR3 region is CASSQDSTSGSRSTDTQYF. DNA for the CDR3: TGCGCCAGCAGCCAAGATAGTACTAGCGGGAGTCGTAGCACAGATACGCAGTATTTT.

The chain joins TRBV29-1 to TRBJ2-3; 9 nucleotides match TRBD2. V lost 1 base and J lost 4; bases outside the gene matches: 0. Looked up from germline, CDR1 is SQVTM and CDR2 is ANQGSEA. There are 13 residues in the CDR3. CDR3: CSVEGLAADTQYF. The DNA for the CDR3 is TGCAGCGTTGAAGGACTAGCGGCAGATACGCAGTATTTT.

The V call is TRBV28, the J call TRBJ1-1; D not certain. V gave up 8 bases and J gave up 8 bases, with 9 bases separating them. Germline V gene sequence: CDR1 MDHEN, CDR2 SYDVKM. The CDR3 has 10 residues. The CDR3 bases are TGTGCCAGCGTCTACCTAGAAGCTTTCTTT. Encoded protein: CASVYLEAFF. Supplemented by reference TRBV28 and TRBJ1-1, the full variable domain reads DVKVTQSSRYLVKRTGEKVFLECVQDMDHENMFWYRQDPGLGLRLIYFSYDVKMKEKGDIPEGYSVSREKKERFSLILESASTNQTSMYLCASVYLEAFFGQGTRLTVV.

The V and J genes are TRBV5-6 and TRBJ2-7; no clear D gene. CDR1 and CDR2 (germline): SGHDT, YYEEEE. Trimming pared 4 bases from V and 0 bases from J, leaving 11 bases between. The CDR3 runs to 14 residues. CDR3 region: CASSPRHDSYEQYF. For the CDR3, the DNA is TGTGCCAGCAGCCCCCGACACGACTCCTACGAGCAGTACTTC.

The rearrangement joins TRBV5-1 to TRBJ2-3, with 12 bases fitting TRBD2. V gave up 4 bases and J gave up 7 bases; unmatched junction bases: 7. The CDR3 runs 15 residues. Germline CDR1 reads SGHRS; CDR2 reads YFSETQ. For the CDR3, the DNA is TGCGCCAGCAGCGAACGGACTAGCGGGACGAATACGCAGTATTTT. This gives the protein CASSERTSGTNTQYF.

The rearrangement links TRBV5-8 to TRBJ2-7; unclear D gene. Trimming shortened V by 0 bases and J by 0 bases, and 16 bases separated the two germline ends. The CDR3 spans 17 residues. Germline values: CDR1 SGHTS, CDR2 YDEGEE. The CDR3 nucleotides are TGTGCCAGCAGCTTGGTAAACGCAGCTATAAGCTCCTACGAGCAGTACTTC. Translating gives CASSLVNAAISSYEQYF. The complete variable domain, with remaining parts taken from reference TRBV5-8 and TRBJ2-7, reads EAGVTQSPTHLIKTRGQQATLRCSPISGHTSVYWYQQALGLGLQFLLWYDEGEERNRGNFPPRFSGRQFPNYSSELNVNALELEDSALYLCASSLVNAAISSYEQYFGPGTRLTVT.

This clone was recorded only once. The gene calls are TRBV27 and TRBJ2-7, with TRBD2 identical over 9 bases. With V trimmed by 3 bases and J by 2 bases, 11 bases remained unmatched. This CDR3 is 17 amino acids long. Germline assignment: CDR1 MNHEY and CDR2 SMNVEV (reference sequence). CDR3 nucleotides: TGTGCCAGCAGTTTTACGAGTGGGCTAGCGGGAACCTACGAGCAGTACTTC. This translates into CASSFTSGLAGTYEQYF.

The V and J genes are TRBV27 and TRBJ2-5, with 13 bases aligning to TRBD2. The CDR3 loop spans 20 amino acids. Germline trimming cut 7 bases from V and 0 bases from J; bases unmatched to any gene: 17. The germline V gene has CDR1 MNHEY and CDR2 SMNVEV (reference sequence). In DNA, the CDR3 is TGTGCCAGCACTTTGGGACGGTACCCGACTAGCGGGAGGAACCAAGAGACCCAGTACTTC. Protein: CASTLGRYPTSGRNQETQYF.

The chain combines TRBV4-1 with TRBJ1-1; D is ambiguous. Between the trimmed V and J ends, which lost 4 bases and 1 base, there was a span of 13 bases. The CDR3 covers 15 residues. The germline V gene has CDR1 MGHRA and CDR2 YSYEKL. As DNA, the CDR3 is TGCGCCAGCAGCCCCCCGACACAGAGGAACACTGAAGCTTTCTTT. It yields the protein CASSPPTQRNTEAFF.

This chain connects TRBV7-9 to TRBJ2-5, with TRBD2 matching 8 bases. Germline V gene sequence: CDR1 SEHNR, CDR2 FQNEAQ (reference sequence). This CDR3 is 15 amino acids long. The V gene end was trimmed by 8 bases and the J gene end by 4 bases; junction bases not matched to a gene: 12. CDR3 coding DNA: TGTGCCAGCGGAATAGCGGGAACGAGGGGAGAGACCCAGTACTTC. Its translation: CASGIAGTRGETQYF.

The chain links TRBV28 to TRBJ1-5, with 9 bases fitting TRBD1. J gave up 2 bases and V 4 bases, and 12 bases lay outside the gene matches. The CDR3 is 18 residues long. CDR1 and CDR2 (germline): MDHEN, SYDVKM. DNA for the CDR3: TGTGCCAGCAGTTCAACCCACACCTGGACAGGGGGCAATCAGCCCCAGCATTTT. Encoded protein: CASSSTHTWTGGNQPQHF. Complete variable domain (other parts from reference TRBV28 and TRBJ1-5): DVKVTQSSRYLVKRTGEKVFLECVQDMDHENMFWYRQDPGLGLRLIYFSYDVKMKEKGDIPEGYSVSREKKERFSLILESASTNQTSMYLCASSSTHTWTGGNQPQHFGDGTRLSIL.

This clone showed up just once. The chain couples TRBV11-2 to TRBJ2-1; 7 bases align to TRBD1. CDR3 length: 14 amino acids. Germline loops: CDR1 SGHAT, CDR2 FQNNGV. After removal of 5 bases from V and 4 bases from J, the junction contained 5 bases not matched to a gene. For the CDR3, the DNA is TGTGCCAGCAGCCCTGGACAGGCATACAATGAGCAGTTCTTC. It translates to CASSPGQAYNEQFF.

The chain has TRBV7-3 and TRBJ1-1; TRBD1 agrees at 8 bases. The V gene end was trimmed by 3 bases and the J gene end by 1 base; junction bases not matched to a gene: 1. The CDR3 is 14 residues long. Germline lookup yields CDR1 SGHTA and CDR2 FQGTGA. CDR3 coding DNA: TGTGCCAGCAGCTTTGGACAGGGGAACACTGAAGCTTTCTTT. Protein product: CASSFGQGNTEAFF.

The chain joins TRBV18 to TRBJ1-1; D is undetermined. The germline V and J ends were trimmed by 2 bases and 3 bases, with 13 bases remaining between them. Germline CDR1 KGHSH, CDR2 LQKENI. This CDR3 spans 15 amino acids. The CDR3 is CASSPARAGDTEAFF. CDR3 nucleotide sequence: TGTGCCAGCTCACCAGCCCGGGCCGGGGACACTGAAGCTTTCTTT. Supplemented by reference TRBV18 and TRBJ1-1, the full variable domain reads NAGVMQNPRHLVRRRGQEARLRCSPMKGHSHVYWYRQLPEEGLKFMVYLQKENIIDESGMPKERFSAEFPKEGPSILRIQQVVRGDSAAYFCASSPARAGDTEAFFGQGTRLTVV.

The rearrangement links TRBV5-4 to TRBJ1-1; D is unclear. Trimming stripped 4 bases from V and 3 bases from J, with 13 bases between. CDR3 size: 14 residues. Germline V gene sequence: CDR1 SGHNT, CDR2 YYREEE (reference sequence). CDR3 region: CASSRVVPDTEAFF. For the CDR3, the DNA is TGTGCCAGCAGCCGCGTAGTGCCGGACACTGAAGCTTTCTTT.

The CDR3 reads CASRDRGTEAFF. For the CDR3, the DNA is TGTGCCAGCAGGGACAGGGGCACTGAAGCTTTCTTT. The chain joins TRBV6-1 to TRBJ1-1; TRBD1 agrees at 9 bases. The CDR3 contains 12 residues. With V trimmed by 6 bases and J by 4 bases, 0 bases remained unmatched. Germline loops: CDR1 MNHNS, CDR2 SASEGT.

V and J are TRBV10-2 and TRBJ2-7, with 8 bases lining up with TRBD2. The CDR3 length is 15 residues. J lost 1 base, V lost 0 bases, and 2 bases had no gene match. Germline V lookup: CDR1 WSHSY, CDR2 SAAADI. CDR3 in amino acids: CASSESGGGSYEQYF. The DNA of the CDR3 is TGCGCCAGCAGTGAGTCCGGGGGGGGTTCCTACGAGCAGTACTTC.

The V call is TRBV7-1, the J call TRBJ1-5; TRBD1 matches 8 bases. TRBV7-1 is flagged as an ORF with uncertain function. The CDR3 runs to 15 residues. With 2 bases clipped from V and 2 bases from J, the junction kept 2 bases outside the gene matches. CDR3 in DNA: TGTGCCAGCAGCTCACAGGGGGCCGGCAATCAGCCCCAGCATTTT. It codes for CASSSQGAGNQPQHF.

The chain combines TRBV9 with TRBJ2-1; D unresolved. Per the germline V gene, CDR1 is SGDLS and CDR2 is YYNGEE. This CDR3 region has 14 residues. The V end lost 5 bases, the J end lost 5 bases, and 14 bases lay between the germline ends. The CDR3 sequence is CASRGIPPHNEQFF. The CDR3 nucleotides are TGTGCCAGCAGGGGGATCCCCCCCCACAATGAGCAGTTCTTC.

The chain combines TRBV18 with TRBJ2-1; perhaps TRBD2 as D (5 bases). The CDR3 has 14 amino acids. V shed 6 bases and J shed 9 bases, with 18 bases lying between them. Germline loops: CDR1 KGHSH, CDR2 LQKENI. The CDR3 reads CASSPLWGEGEQFF. CDR3 DNA: TGTGCCAGCTCCCCTCTTTGGGGAGAGGGTGAGCAGTTCTTC. The entire variable domain, with the rest obtained from reference TRBV18 and TRBJ2-1, is as follows: NAGVMQNPRHLVRRRGQEARLRCSPMKGHSHVYWYRQLPEEGLKFMVYLQKENIIDESGMPKERFSAEFPKEGPSILRIQQVVRGDSAAYFCASSPLWGEGEQFFGPGTRLTVL.

The chain uses TRBV28 and TRBJ2-6; D not resolved. The CDR3 spans 15 residues. Germline V gene data show CDR1 as MDHEN and CDR2 as SYDVKM. The germline V and J ends were trimmed by 7 bases and 2 bases, with 12 bases remaining between them. For the CDR3, the DNA is TGTGCCAGCAAGGATGGTGGGCCTGGGGCCAACGTCCTGACTTTC. Protein: CASKDGGPGANVLTF. The full variable domain, with the rest looked up from reference TRBV28 and TRBJ2-6, is DVKVTQSSRYLVKRTGEKVFLECVQDMDHENMFWYRQDPGLGLRLIYFSYDVKMKEKGDIPEGYSVSREKKERFSLILESASTNQTSMYLCASKDGGPGANVLTFGAGSRLTVL.

The chain recombines TRBV18 with TRBJ1-2; D is perhaps TRBD1 (6 bases). Looked up from germline, CDR1 is KGHSH and CDR2 is LQKENI. The CDR3 consists of 14 residues. The V gene lost 4 bases and the J gene lost 4 bases, with 13 bases spanning the gap. The CDR3 DNA sequence: TGTGCCAGCTCACATGAACAGGGATCCTATGGCTACACCTTC. This sequence encodes CASSHEQGSYGYTF.

The rearrangement joins TRBV27 to TRBJ2-3; TRBD2 is a possible D gene (5 bases). The V end was cut by 6 bases, the J end by 9 bases, with 16 bases between. The CDR3 runs 13 residues. From germline, CDR1 is MNHEY and CDR2 SMNVEV (reference sequence). CDR3 sequence reads: CASSPLGWETQYF. The CDR3, as DNA: TGTGCCAGCAGCCCCCTGGGGTGGGAGACGCAGTATTTT.

The V call is TRBV21-1, the J call TRBJ2-7; the tabulated D call, TRBD2, remains unverified against the DNA. TRBV21-1 corresponds to a pseudogene. The length of the CDR3 is 18 residues. Here the CDR3 DNA reads TGTGCCAGCAGCAAAGGCCCCCTCGTCGGGACTGAGATCTACGAGCAGTACTTC. This sequence encodes CASSKGPLVGTEIYEQYF.

V is TRBV6-1 and J is TRBJ2-5; D gene uncertain. CDR1 is MNHNS and CDR2 is SASEGT in the germline V gene. Trimming shortened V by 2 bases and J by 4 bases, and 5 bases separated the two germline ends. There are 12 residues in the CDR3. The CDR3 is CASSEIRETQYF. CDR3 bases: TGTGCCAGCAGTGAAATCAGAGAGACCCAGTACTTC.

This clone came up once. This chain uses TRBV5-1 with TRBJ2-7; 9 positions match TRBD1. The CDR3 runs to 15 residues. Germline CDR1 SGHRS, CDR2 YFSETQ. V shed 3 bases, J shed 3 bases, and the junction held 7 bases outside the gene matches. The DNA for the CDR3 is TGCGCCAGCAGCTCCGGACAGGGGAACCGCTACGAGCAGTACTTC. Translating it yields CASSSGQGNRYEQYF. Full variable domain (outside the CDR3, taken from reference TRBV5-1 and TRBJ2-7): KAGVTQTPRYLIKTRGQQVTLSCSPISGHRSVSWYQQTPGQGLQFLFEYFSETQRNKGNFPGRFSGRQFSNSRSEMNVSTLELGDSALYLCASSSGQGNRYEQYFGPGTRLTVT.

The V call is TRBV30, the J call TRBJ2-7, with D perhaps given as TRBD1 or TRBD2 (5 bases each). Germline V gives CDR1 GTSNPN, CDR2 SVGIG (reference sequence). CDR3 length equals 13 residues. Deletions cut 5 bases from V and 2 bases from J, with 13 bases between. CDR3 nucleotides: TGTGCCTGGGGATGGGACGGCACCTACGAGCAGTACTTC. Encoded protein: CAWGWDGTYEQYF.

This chain uses TRBV4-2 with TRBJ1-5; no clear D. Per the germline V gene, CDR1 is LGHNA and CDR2 is YNFKEQ. V was clipped by 1 base and J by 0 bases, with 10 bases between them. This CDR3 contains 16 residues. The CDR3 coding sequence is TGTGCCAGCAGCCAAGCTGCCGGGGATAGCAATCAGCCCCAGCATTTT. Protein sequence: CASSQAAGDSNQPQHF.

In its sample, this clone was seen once. J is TRBJ1-1 and V is TRBV18, with D perhaps matching TRBD1 (5 bases). V gave up 3 bases and J gave up 0 bases, with 11 bases separating them. There are 15 residues in the CDR3. Germline CDR1 KGHSH, CDR2 LQKENI. The DNA for the CDR3 is TGTGCCAGCTCACCCAGGGACGGGATGAACACTGAAGCTTTCTTT. Protein product: CASSPRDGMNTEAFF.